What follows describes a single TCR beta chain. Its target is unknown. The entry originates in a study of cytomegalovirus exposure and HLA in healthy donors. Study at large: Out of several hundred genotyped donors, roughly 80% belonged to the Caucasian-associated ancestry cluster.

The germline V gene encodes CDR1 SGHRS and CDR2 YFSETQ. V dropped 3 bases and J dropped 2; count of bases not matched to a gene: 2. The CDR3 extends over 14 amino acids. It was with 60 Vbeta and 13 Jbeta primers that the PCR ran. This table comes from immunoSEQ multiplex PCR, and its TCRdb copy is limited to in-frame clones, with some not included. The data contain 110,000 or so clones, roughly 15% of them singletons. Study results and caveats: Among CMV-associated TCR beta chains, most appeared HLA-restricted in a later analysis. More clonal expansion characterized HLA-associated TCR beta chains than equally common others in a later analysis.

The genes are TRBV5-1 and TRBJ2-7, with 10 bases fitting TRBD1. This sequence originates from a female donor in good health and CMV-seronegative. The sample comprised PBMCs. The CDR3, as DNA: TGCGCCAGCAGCTGGACAGGGGGAGCCTACGAGCAGTACTTC. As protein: CASSWTGGAYEQYF.